Below are 2 T cell receptor beta chains sequenced from a single sample in a study of cytomegalovirus exposure and HLA in healthy donors. In the PCR, 60 Vbeta and 13 Jbeta primers were used. Generated by immunoSEQ multiplex PCR, the TCRdb table keeps only in-frame clones and is missing some. The sample consists of 160,000 or so clones, roughly 84% of them appearing once. Sequenced input: PBMCs. These receptors all stem from a man under 40 in good health and CMV-seronegative.

In DNA form, the CDR3 reads TGTGCCAGCAGTGGGGACAGGGGCTCCTACGAGCAGTACTTC. Translating it yields CASSGDRGSYEQYF. V gene TRBV2 combines with J gene TRBJ2-7, with 10 bases fitting TRBD1. Germline loops: CDR1 SNHLY, CDR2 FYNNEI. V shed 4 bases and J 0 bases; nucleotides not matched to a gene: 0. The CDR3 extends over 14 amino acids.

This clone was counted once. V gene TRBV15 combines with J gene TRBJ1-1; 11 bases line up with TRBD1. Germline V gene data show CDR1 as LNHNV and CDR2 as YYDKDF (reference sequence). Losses at the gene ends were 0 bases for V and 4 bases for J; bases not matched to a gene: 1. This CDR3 contains 15 residues. As DNA, the CDR3 is TGTGCCACCAGCAGAGATGGGACAGGGGGCACTGAAGCTTTCTTT. Translating it yields CATSRDGTGGTEAFF.